A single sample is the source of the 4 T cell receptor beta chains below, sequenced in a study of cytomegalovirus exposure and HLA in healthy donors. PCR involved 60 Vbeta and 13 Jbeta primers. The assay was immunoSEQ multiplex PCR, and TCRdb's table has in-frame clones only and misses some. Counted here are about 200,000 clones, around 85% occurring once; the ten biggest clones make up less than 2.5%. The sample was PBMCs. The receptors shown here come from a woman between 45 and 60 years old in good health and CMV-seronegative.

V usage is TRBV28 and J usage is TRBJ2-7; 7 positions match TRBD2. The length of the CDR3 is 14 residues. Trimming removed 5 bases from V and 6 bases from J; junction bases left unmatched: 10. Germline loops: CDR1 MDHEN, CDR2 SYDVKM. The CDR3 sequence is CASSPGLVDGEQYF. CDR3 sequence (DNA): TGTGCCAGCAGTCCCGGACTAGTTGATGGCGAGCAGTACTTC.

This clone showed up just once. The genes are TRBV28 and TRBJ2-3; a possible D gene is TRBD1 (6 bases). The germline CDR1 and CDR2 sequences are MDHEN and SYDVKM. Between the trimmed V and J ends, which lost 6 bases and 0 bases, there was a span of 16 bases. The CDR3 has 16 amino acids. The CDR3 nucleotides are TGTGCCAGCAGCCCTAGGGGGAGCGGTAGCACAGATACGCAGTATTTT. It specifies CASSPRGSGSTDTQYF.

This chain uses TRBV15 with TRBJ2-7; 8 nucleotides match TRBD1. After removal of 3 bases from V and 5 bases from J, the junction contained 12 bases not matched to a gene. There are 16 residues in the CDR3. Germline values: CDR1 LNHNV, CDR2 YYDKDF (reference sequence). CDR3 in DNA: TGTGCCACCAGCAGGTCCCAGGGGGCGCGTTCTAACGAGCAGTACTTC. Translation: CATSRSQGARSNEQYF.

V and J are TRBV15 and TRBJ1-1; 7 bases map to TRBD1. V lost 2 bases and J lost 9; bases outside the gene matches: 15. CDR1 LNHNV and CDR2 YYDKDF come from the germline V gene (reference sequence). The CDR3 has 16 residues. The CDR3 DNA reads TGTGCCACCAGCAGAAACCACCTCGACAGGGATAAAAAAGCTTTCTTT. Translating it yields CATSRNHLDRDKKAFF.